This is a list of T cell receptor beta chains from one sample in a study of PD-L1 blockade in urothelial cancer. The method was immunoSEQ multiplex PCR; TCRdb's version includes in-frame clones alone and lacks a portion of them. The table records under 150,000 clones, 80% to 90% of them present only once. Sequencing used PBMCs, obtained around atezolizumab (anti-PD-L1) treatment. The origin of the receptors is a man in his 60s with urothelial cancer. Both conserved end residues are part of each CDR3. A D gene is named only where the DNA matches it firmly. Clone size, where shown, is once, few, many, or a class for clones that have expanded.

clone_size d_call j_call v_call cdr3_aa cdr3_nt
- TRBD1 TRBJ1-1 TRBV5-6 CASSDVEGQLNTEAFF TGTGCCAGCAGCGATGTGGAGGGACAGTTAAACACTGAAGCTTTCTTT
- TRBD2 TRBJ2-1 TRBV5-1 CASSLVLTGGGNEQFF TGCGCCAGCAGCTTGGTTCTTACGGGAGGAGGGAATGAGCAGTTCTTC
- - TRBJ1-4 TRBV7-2 CASSPQGGEKLFF TGTGCCAGCAGCCCCCAGGGCGGCGAAAAACTGTTTTTT
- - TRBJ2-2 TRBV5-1 CASSLGGAGGELFF TGCGCCAGCAGCTTGGGTGGGGCCGGCGGGGAGCTGTTTTTT
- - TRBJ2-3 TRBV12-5 CASGLSSVYTDTQYF TGTGCTAGTGGTTTGTCCTCAGTTTACACAGATACGCAGTATTTT
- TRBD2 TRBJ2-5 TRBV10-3 CAILAGPKETQYF TGTGCCATACTAGCGGGGCCTAAAGAGACCCAGTACTTC
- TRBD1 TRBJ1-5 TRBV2 CASRLTGDQPQHF TGTGCCAGCAGGTTGACAGGGGATCAGCCCCAGCATTTT
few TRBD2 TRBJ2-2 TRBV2 CASMAGGSTGELFF TGTGCCAGCATGGCCGGCGGGAGCACCGGGGAGCTGTTTTTT
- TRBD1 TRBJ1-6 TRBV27 CASSFRGDNSPLHF TGTGCCAGCAGTTTCAGGGGGGATAATTCACCCCTCCACTTT
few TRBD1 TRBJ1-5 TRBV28 CASSTTGGNQPQHF TGTGCCAGCAGTACAACAGGGGGCAATCAGCCCCAGCATTTT
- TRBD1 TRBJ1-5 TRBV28 CASRDQGVSNQPQHF TGTGCCAGCAGAGACCAGGGGGTTAGCAATCAGCCCCAGCATTTT
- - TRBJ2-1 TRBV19 CASREVRSSYNEQFF TGTGCCAGTAGGGAGGTCCGGAGCTCCTACAATGAGCAGTTCTTC
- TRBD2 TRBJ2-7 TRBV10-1 CAILRERGQRGYEQYF TGCGCCATCCTAAGGGAGCGGGGGCAGAGGGGCTACGAGCAGTACTTC
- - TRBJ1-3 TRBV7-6 CASSLARGPSGNTIYF TGTGCCAGCAGCTTAGCGCGGGGACCCTCTGGAAACACCATATATTTT
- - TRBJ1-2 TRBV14 CASSQESGFGYTF TGTGCCAGCAGCCAAGAATCCGGGTTTGGCTACACCTTC
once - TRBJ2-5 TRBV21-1 CASSKDPAGGETQYF TGTGCCAGCAGCAAAGATCCAGCGGGGGGAGAGACCCAGTACTTC
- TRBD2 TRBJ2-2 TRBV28 CASTLWGGTGELFF TGTGCCAGCACCCTATGGGGGGGGACCGGGGAGCTGTTTTTT
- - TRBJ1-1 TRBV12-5 CASGLGTGNTEAFF TGTGCTAGTGGTTTGGGAACAGGGAACACTGAAGCTTTCTTT
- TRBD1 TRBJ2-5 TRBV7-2 CASSEDRVRETQYF TGTGCCAGCAGCGAGGACAGGGTTAGAGAGACCCAGTACTTC
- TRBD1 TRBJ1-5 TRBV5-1 CASSLGDRGYGNQPQHF TGCGCCAGCAGCTTGGGAGACAGGGGTTATGGCAATCAGCCCCAGCATTTT
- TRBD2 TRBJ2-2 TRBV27 CASGLLAGSLFF TGTGCCAGCGGGTTACTAGCGGGTAGTCTGTTTTTT
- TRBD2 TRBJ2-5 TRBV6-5 CASSHDSSGQETQYF TGTGCCAGCAGCCACGACTCTAGCGGCCAAGAGACCCAGTACTTC
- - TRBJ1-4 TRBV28 CASSVQPTNEKLFF TGTGCCAGCAGCGTACAGCCAACTAATGAAAAACTGTTTTTT
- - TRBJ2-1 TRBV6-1 CASSGLAAIYNEQFF TGTGCCAGCAGTGGGCTAGCAGCTATATACAATGAGCAGTTCTTC
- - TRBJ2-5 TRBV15 CATSRLRAAKETQYF TGTGCCACCAGCCGCCTGAGAGCAGCGAAGGAGACCCAGTACTTC
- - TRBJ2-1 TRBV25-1 CASSVLGHLYNEQFF TGTGCCAGCAGTGTGTTGGGACACCTTTACAATGAGCAGTTCTTC
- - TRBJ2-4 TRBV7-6 CASSPPEESIQYF TGTGCCAGCAGCCCTCCCGAAGAGAGCATTCAGTACTTC
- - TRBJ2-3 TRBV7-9 CASSRIGQSTDTQYF TGTGCCAGCAGCCGGATCGGACAATCCACAGATACGCAGTATTTT
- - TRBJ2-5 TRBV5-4 CASSLESFETQYF TGTGCCAGCAGCTTGGAGAGTTTTGAGACCCAGTACTTC
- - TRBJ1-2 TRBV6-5 CATYGQTNYGYTF TGTGCCACTTACGGACAGACTAACTATGGCTACACCTTC
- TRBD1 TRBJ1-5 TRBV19 CASTLGTGGNNQPQHF TGTGCCAGTACCCTAGGGACAGGGGGCAACAATCAGCCCCAGCATTTT
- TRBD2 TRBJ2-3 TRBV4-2 CASSQEATSGRPPTGTDTQYF TGTGCCAGCAGCCAAGAAGCGACTAGCGGGAGGCCCCCAACTGGCACAGATACGCAGTATTTT
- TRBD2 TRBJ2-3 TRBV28 CASSFGASGTDTQYF TGTGCCAGCAGTTTTGGTGCTAGCGGAACAGATACGCAGTATTTT
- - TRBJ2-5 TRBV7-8 CASSWEGAGKTQYF TGTGCCAGCAGCTGGGAAGGGGCGGGAAAGACCCAGTACTTC
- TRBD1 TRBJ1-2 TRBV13 CASSLDRVYGYTF TGTGCCAGCAGCTTGGACAGGGTGTATGGCTACACCTTC
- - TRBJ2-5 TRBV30 CAWSVTEWETQYF TGTGCCTGGAGTGTAACGGAGTGGGAGACCCAGTACTTC
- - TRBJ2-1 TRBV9 CASSVAEGGLGEQFF TGTGCCAGCAGCGTAGCCGAGGGTGGGTTGGGTGAGCAGTTCTTC
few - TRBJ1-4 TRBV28 CASSFPGGEKLFF TGTGCCAGCAGTTTCCCCGGGGGTGAAAAACTGTTTTTT
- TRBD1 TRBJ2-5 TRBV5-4 CASSVPGTGETQYF TGTGCCAGCAGCGTACCCGGGACAGGGGAGACCCAGTACTTC
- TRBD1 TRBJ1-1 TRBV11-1 CASSPQSGQLNTEAFF TGTGCCAGCAGCCCTCAGTCGGGACAGCTGAACACTGAAGCTTTCTTT
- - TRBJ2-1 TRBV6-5 CASSSTGRQFF TGTGCCAGCAGTTCAACCGGGAGGCAGTTCTTC
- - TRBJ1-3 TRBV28 CASLTGSGNTIYF TGTGCCAGCTTAACAGGGTCTGGAAACACCATATATTTT
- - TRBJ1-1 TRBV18 CASATRAVNTEAFF TGTGCCAGCGCGACTAGAGCGGTGAACACTGAAGCTTTCTTT
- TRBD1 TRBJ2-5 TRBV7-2 CASSRDRQETQYF TGTGCCAGCAGCAGGGACAGGCAAGAGACCCAGTACTTC